This is a list of T cell receptor beta chains from one sample in a study of blood T cell repertoires in COVID-19. TCRdb keeps only in-frame clones here, not all; method: immunoSEQ multiplex PCR. Of over 85,000 clones listed, 84% are singletons. Sequencing was carried out using peripheral blood. The receptors derive from a man aged 35 to 55 with active or convalescent COVID-19. Each CDR3 is given with its conserved first and last residue. A D gene is named only where the DNA matches it firmly. Where a row states a size, it is once, few, many or the class of an expanded clone; other rows omit it.

TRBJ2-7	TRBV2	-	TRBD2	TGTGCCAGCAACCCTAGCGGTTCCTACGAGCAGTACTTC	CASNPSGSYEQYF
TRBJ2-1	TRBV27	-	TRBD2	TGTGCCAGCAGTCCGGGACTATTCTACAATGAGCAGTTCTTC	CASSPGLFYNEQFF
TRBJ2-7	TRBV5-1	-	-	TGCGCCAGCAGCCCGGCAGGGGCTTTTTCCTACGAGCAGTACTTC	CASSPAGAFSYEQYF
TRBJ2-7	TRBV19	-	-	TGTGCCAGCCGCGGGACTTCACCCTACGAGCAGTACTTC	CASRGTSPYEQYF
TRBJ1-1	TRBV3-1/TRBV3-2	-	TRBD1	TGTGCCAGCAGACTTGGACAGGGGAACACTGAAGCTTTCTTT	CASRLGQGNTEAFF
TRBJ2-3	TRBV24-1	-	TRBD1	TGTGCCACCAGTGATCCTAGACAGGGGTCCCGGTGGTATTTT	CATSDPRQGSRWYF
TRBJ2-2	TRBV7-2	once	TRBD2	TGTGCCAGCAGCTTACTTTTACTAGCGGACAACACCGGGGAGCTGTTTTTT	CASSLLLLADNTGELFF
TRBJ1-1	TRBV19	-	-	TGTGCCAGTAGTACCCGAGACAGTGGGAACACTGAAGCTTTCTTT	CASSTRDSGNTEAFF
TRBJ2-7	TRBV5-1	-	-	TGCGCCAGCGCTACAGGGAGCTCCTACGAGCAGTACTTC	CASATGSSYEQYF
TRBJ1-1	TRBV14	once	-	TGTGCCAGCAGCCAACAGCTAGGGAACACTGAAGCTTTCTTT	CASSQQLGNTEAFF
TRBJ2-1	TRBV10-3	-	-	TGTGCCATCACTAGCAGAAACAATGAGCAGTTCTTC	CAITSRNNEQFF
TRBJ2-7	TRBV10-3	-	TRBD1	TGTGCCATCAGTCTCGACAGGGAGTACGAGCAGTACTTC	CAISLDREYEQYF
TRBJ1-5	TRBV19	-	TRBD1	TGTGCCAGTAGTATAGGCGACAGGGTGCGAAATCAGCCCCAGCATTTT	CASSIGDRVRNQPQHF
TRBJ1-5	TRBV19	-	TRBD1	TGTGCCAGTACCTTAGGATGGGACAGTACACTCAATCAGCCCCAGCATTTT	CASTLGWDSTLNQPQHF
TRBJ1-2	TRBV2	-	-	TGTGCCAGCAGCGTAGGGGACACCTATGGCTACACCTTC	CASSVGDTYGYTF
TRBJ2-1	TRBV7-3	-	-	TGTGCCAGCAGCTTACAGGGAACGGGTGAGCAGTTCTTC	CASSLQGTGEQFF
TRBJ1-1	TRBV5-5	-	TRBD1	TGTGCCAGCAGCGACAGGGTGTATGGGAACACTGAAGCTTTCTTT	CASSDRVYGNTEAFF
TRBJ2-6	TRBV5-1	-	TRBD2	TGCGCCAGCAGCTTGGGGGCGGCGGGGGGAAGCTCTGGGGCCAACGTCCTGACTTTC	CASSLGAAGGSSGANVLTF
TRBJ2-7	TRBV25-1	-	-	TGTGCCAGCAATAAAAACAGCGAGCAGTACTTC	CASNKNSEQYF
TRBJ2-2	TRBV27	many	TRBD1	TGTGCCAGCAGTTGGGGGACAGGACTGAACACCGGGGAGCTGTTTTTT	CASSWGTGLNTGELFF